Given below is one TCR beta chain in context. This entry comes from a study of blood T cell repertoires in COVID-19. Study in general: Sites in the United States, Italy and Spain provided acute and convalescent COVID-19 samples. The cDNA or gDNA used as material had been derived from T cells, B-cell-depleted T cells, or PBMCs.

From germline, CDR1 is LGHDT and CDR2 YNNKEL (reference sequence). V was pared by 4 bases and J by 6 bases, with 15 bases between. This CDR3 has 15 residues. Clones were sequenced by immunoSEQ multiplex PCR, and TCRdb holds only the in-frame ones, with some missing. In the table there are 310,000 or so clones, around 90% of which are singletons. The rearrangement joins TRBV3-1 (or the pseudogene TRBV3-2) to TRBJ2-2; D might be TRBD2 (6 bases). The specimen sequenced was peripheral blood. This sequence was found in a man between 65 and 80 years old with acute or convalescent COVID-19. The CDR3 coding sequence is TGTGCCAGCAGCCTGGGAGGACTTGACGCCGGGGAGCTGTTTTTT. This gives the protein CASSLGGLDAGELFF.